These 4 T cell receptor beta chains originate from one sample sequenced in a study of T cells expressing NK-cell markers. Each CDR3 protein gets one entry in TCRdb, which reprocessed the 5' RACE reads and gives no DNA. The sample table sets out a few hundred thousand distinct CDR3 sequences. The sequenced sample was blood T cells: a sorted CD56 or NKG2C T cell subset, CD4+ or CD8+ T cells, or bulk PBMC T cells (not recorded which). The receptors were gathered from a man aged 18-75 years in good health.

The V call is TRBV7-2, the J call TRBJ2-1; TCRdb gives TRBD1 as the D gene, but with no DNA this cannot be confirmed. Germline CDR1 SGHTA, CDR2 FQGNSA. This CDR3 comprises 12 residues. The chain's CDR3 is CASSERQGEQFF. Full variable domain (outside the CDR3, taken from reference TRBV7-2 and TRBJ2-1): GAGVSQSPSNKVTEKGKDVELRCDPISGHTALYWYRQSLGQGLEFLIYFQGNSAPDKSGLPSDRFSAERTGGSVSTLTIQRTQQEDSAVYLCASSERQGEQFFGPGTRLTVL.

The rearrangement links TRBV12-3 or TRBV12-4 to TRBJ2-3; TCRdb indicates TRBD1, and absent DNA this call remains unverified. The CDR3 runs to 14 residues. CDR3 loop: CASRPGAATDTQYF.

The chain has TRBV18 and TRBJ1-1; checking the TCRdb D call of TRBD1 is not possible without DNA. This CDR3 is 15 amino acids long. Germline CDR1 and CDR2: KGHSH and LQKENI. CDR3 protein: CASSFTGGLNTEAFF.

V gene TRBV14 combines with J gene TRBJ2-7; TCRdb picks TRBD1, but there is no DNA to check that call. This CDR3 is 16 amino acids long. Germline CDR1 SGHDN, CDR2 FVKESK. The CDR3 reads CASSQGSLRGRDEQYF.